This TCR beta chain was retrieved from a study of T cell responses to AZD1222 COVID-19 vaccine. General study results and limits: Vaccine-associated CD4 TCRs ranged over spike, dominating at 160-218 and 743-854.

Of note for this clone: The antigen is unknown.

TCRdb's copy holds only in-frame clones and misses some; the assay was immunoSEQ multiplex PCR. The data hold 120,000 or so clones, with 92% observed a single time. Germline lookup yields CDR1 SNHLY and CDR2 FYNNEI. With 7 bases removed from V and 1 base from J, the gap between germline ends came to 10 bases. This CDR3 spans 13 amino acids. The specimen was peripheral blood, collected on day 0 of AZD1222 vaccination. The chain employs TRBV2 and TRBJ1-2; perhaps TRBD1 as D (5 bases). This clonotype originated in an adult in good health. CDR3 nucleotide sequence: TGTGCCAGCACCGGGACGCATAACTATGGCTACACCTTC. Translated: CASTGTHNYGYTF.